The rows below give T cell receptor beta chains drawn from one sample of a study of brain metastases from non-small cell lung cancer. Generated by immunoSEQ multiplex PCR, the TCRdb table keeps only in-frame clones and is missing some. The sample contains about 2,600 clones, 84% of which appear only once. Sequencing used tissue from a brain metastasis. These receptors all stem from a donor aged 40 or older with non-small cell lung cancer. CDR3s include the opening cysteine and the closing phenylalanine or tryptophan. The order of the fields is D gene, J gene, clone size, CDR3 length, V gene, CDR3 DNA, CDR3 protein. A D gene is named only where the DNA matches it firmly. Size is stated for part of the rows, as once, few or many counts, or as a class when the clone is expanded.

D: .; J: TRBJ2-3; size: .; length: 13; V: TRBV7-8; DNA: TGTGCCAGCAGCCGTACCGGGACAGATACGCAGTATTTT; CDR3: CASSRTGTDTQYF
D: .; J: TRBJ1-1; size: .; length: 13; V: TRBV5-6; DNA: TGTGCCAGCAGCTTGCGACTGAACACTGAAGCTTTCTTT; CDR3: CASSLRLNTEAFF
D: .; J: TRBJ2-1; size: few; length: 12; V: TRBV9; DNA: TGTGCCAGCAGCGTAGTTCAGAATGAGCAGTTCTTC; CDR3: CASSVVQNEQFF
D: .; J: TRBJ1-1; size: .; length: 14; V: TRBV27; DNA: TGTGCCAGCAGTTTCGGGGGTGGGGGCGTGAGGGCTTTCTTT; CDR3: CASSFGGGGVRAFF
D: .; J: TRBJ2-1; size: .; length: 13; V: TRBV27; DNA: TGTGCCAGCAGTTTATCGTACTACAATGAGCAGTTCTTC; CDR3: CASSLSYYNEQFF
D: TRBD2; J: TRBJ2-7; size: .; length: 13; V: TRBV18; DNA: TGTGCCAGCTCACCACGAGGCGGGGGGGAGCAGTACTTC; CDR3: CASSPRGGGEQYF
D: .; J: TRBJ1-4; size: .; length: 14; V: TRBV28; DNA: TGTGCCATTTCAGGAGGATTGGGTAATGAAAAACTGTTTTTT; CDR3: CAISGGLGNEKLFF
D: TRBD2; J: TRBJ2-5; size: .; length: 16; V: TRBV28; DNA: TGTGCCAGCAGCTCTTCTAGCGGGGGGCCCCAAGAGACCCAGTACTTC; CDR3: CASSSSSGGPQETQYF
D: .; J: TRBJ1-4; size: few; length: 13; V: TRBV6-2/TRBV6-3; DNA: TGTGCCAGCAGTTACATCAGTGGTGAAAAACTGTTTTTT; CDR3: CASSYISGEKLFF
D: TRBD1; J: TRBJ1-2; size: .; length: 15; V: TRBV7-3; DNA: TGTGCCAGCAGCTTAACCTATCAGGGGGAAAGTGGCTACACCTTC; CDR3: CASSLTYQGESGYTF
D: TRBD1; J: TRBJ1-1; size: .; length: 12; V: TRBV10-3; DNA: TGTGCCATCAGTCGGGGACAGGCTGAAGCTTTCTTT; CDR3: CAISRGQAEAFF
D: .; J: TRBJ1-4; size: .; length: 15; V: TRBV18; DNA: TGTGCCAGCTCACAGGGAGGCGCCCGGGGTGAAAAACTGTTTTTT; CDR3: CASSQGGARGEKLFF
D: TRBD2; J: TRBJ2-3; size: .; length: 15; V: TRBV15; DNA: TGTGCCACCAGCTTTCCCCGGGAGGCCACAGATACGCAGTATTTT; CDR3: CATSFPREATDTQYF
D: .; J: TRBJ2-3; size: .; length: 12; V: TRBV18; DNA: TGTGCCAGCTCACCCGACACAGATACGCAGTATTTT; CDR3: CASSPDTDTQYF
D: .; J: TRBJ1-2; size: .; length: 11; V: TRBV6-5; DNA: TGTGCCAGCCGAAGAGGGTTTGGCTACACCTTC; CDR3: CASRRGFGYTF
D: TRBD2; J: TRBJ2-3; size: large; length: 14; V: TRBV19; DNA: TGTGCCAGTAGTATCGCGGGGGGGCTGGATACGCAGTATTTT; CDR3: CASSIAGGLDTQYF
D: .; J: TRBJ2-1; size: .; length: 15; V: TRBV11-3; DNA: TGTGCCAGCAGCGTAAAGGGGTTTCTGGACCATGAGCAGTTCTTC; CDR3: CASSVKGFLDHEQFF
D: .; J: TRBJ2-1; size: .; length: 14; V: TRBV28; DNA: TGTGCCAGCAGTCCTGGGAGCTTCCTCAATGAGCAGTTCTTC; CDR3: CASSPGSFLNEQFF
D: .; J: TRBJ1-4; size: .; length: 16; V: TRBV7-9; DNA: TGTGCCAGCGCGCCCGCGTTAGGGATTCGCAATGAAAAACTGTTTTTT; CDR3: CASAPALGIRNEKLFF
D: .; J: TRBJ1-6; size: few; length: 15; V: TRBV6-5; DNA: TGTGCCAGCAGTTACTCGAAAGGGCATTGGTCACCCCTCCACTTT; CDR3: CASSYSKGHWSPLHF
D: .; J: TRBJ1-1; size: .; length: 14; V: TRBV18; DNA: TGTGCCAGCTCACCACGGACAGAGAACATTGAAGCTTTTTTT; CDR3: CASSPRTENIEAFF
D: .; J: TRBJ2-7; size: .; length: 20; V: TRBV5-1; DNA: TGCGCCAGCAGAAGGGGTGGGACAGGGAACCTAGCGGGGTTATCCTACGAGCAGTACTTC; CDR3: CASRRGGTGNLAGLSYEQYF
D: .; J: TRBJ2-1; size: few; length: 13; V: TRBV6-5; DNA: TGTGCCAGCAGGTTTCCCAGCTACAATGAGCAGTTCTTC; CDR3: CASRFPSYNEQFF
D: .; J: TRBJ2-1; size: .; length: 13; V: TRBV6-2/TRBV6-3; DNA: TGTGCCAGCAGTTACCGACTAGTCCACGAGCAGTTCTTC; CDR3: CASSYRLVHEQFF
D: .; J: TRBJ2-7; size: .; length: 14; V: TRBV19; DNA: TGTGCCAGTAGTAACCGGGACAACGACGACGAGCAGTACTTC; CDR3: CASSNRDNDDEQYF
D: TRBD1; J: TRBJ2-1; size: .; length: 14; V: TRBV13; DNA: TGTGCCAGCAGCCTCGGGACAGGCAGCTATGAGCAGTTCTTC; CDR3: CASSLGTGSYEQFF
D: .; J: TRBJ2-3; size: .; length: 15; V: TRBV4-3; DNA: TGCGCCAGCAGCCAAGAACTAGGGTACACAGATACGCAGTATTTT; CDR3: CASSQELGYTDTQYF
D: TRBD1; J: TRBJ2-2; size: .; length: 15; V: TRBV5-6; DNA: TGTGCCAGCAGTTGGAACAGGGGGCTCGGCGGGGAGCTGTTTTTT; CDR3: CASSWNRGLGGELFF
D: .; J: TRBJ2-5; size: .; length: 13; V: TRBV10-3; DNA: TGTGCCATCAGTGAATTAGTGGTGGAGACCCAGTACTTC; CDR3: CAISELVVETQYF
D: .; J: TRBJ1-2; size: .; length: 13; V: TRBV19; DNA: TGTGCCAGTAGTGGTGGGAACCGCGGTGGCTACACCTTC; CDR3: CASSGGNRGGYTF
D: .; J: TRBJ2-5; size: .; length: 15; V: TRBV7-2; DNA: TGTGCCAGCAGCTCTAAGAGGGGGGGGGCTGAGACCCAGTACTTC; CDR3: CASSSKRGGAETQYF
D: .; J: TRBJ1-1; size: .; length: 16; V: TRBV7-8; DNA: TGTGCCAGCAGCCTAACCCGGGAGCGGCTGAACACTGAAGCTTTCTTT; CDR3: CASSLTRERLNTEAFF
D: .; J: TRBJ2-3; size: .; length: 15; V: TRBV18; DNA: TGTGCCAGCTCACCACCGGGTATGAGCACAGATACGCAGTATTTT; CDR3: CASSPPGMSTDTQYF
D: .; J: TRBJ1-2; size: .; length: 13; V: TRBV12-3/TRBV12-4; DNA: TGTGCCAGCTCCCCCCAGAGAGATTATGGCTACACCTTC; CDR3: CASSPQRDYGYTF
D: TRBD2; J: TRBJ2-3; size: .; length: 16; V: TRBV7-2; DNA: TGTGCCAGCAGGAACTACGGGGGGGCCGACACAGATACGCAGTATTTT; CDR3: CASRNYGGADTDTQYF
D: .; J: TRBJ2-2; size: .; length: 15; V: TRBV4-3; DNA: TGCGCCAGCAGCCAAGACCGGTCCCGCTCCCGGGAGCTGTTTTTT; CDR3: CASSQDRSRSRELFF
D: .; J: TRBJ1-1; size: .; length: 13; V: TRBV14; DNA: TGTGCCAGCAGCCAATCCGGGACCGCTGAAGCTTTCTTT; CDR3: CASSQSGTAEAFF
D: TRBD1; J: TRBJ1-6; size: .; length: 17; V: TRBV23-1; DNA: TGCGCCAGCCACGGACCGACAGGGGAGGAACTGGGTTCACCCCTCCACTTT; CDR3: CASHGPTGEELGSPLHF
D: TRBD2; J: TRBJ2-5; size: once; length: 16; V: TRBV3-1/TRBV3-2; DNA: TGTGCCAGCAGCCAGCGGACTAGCGGCGACCAAGAGACCCAGTACTTC; CDR3: CASSQRTSGDQETQYF
D: .; J: TRBJ2-2; size: .; length: 15; V: TRBV2; DNA: TGTGCCAGCAGCGCAGATCAGGGATGGACCGGGGAGCTGTTTTTT; CDR3: CASSADQGWTGELFF
D: .; J: TRBJ2-3; size: .; length: 15; V: TRBV19; DNA: TGTGCCAGTAGTATAGGAAGGACTAGCACAGATACGCAGTATTTT; CDR3: CASSIGRTSTDTQYF
D: .; J: TRBJ2-5; size: .; length: 12; V: TRBV30; DNA: TGTGCCTGGAGTGACATATCAGAGACCCAGTACTTC; CDR3: CAWSDISETQYF